This section outlines one TCR beta chain sequence together with its context. Germline assignment: CDR1 MGHRA and CDR2 YSYEKL. The CDR3 runs 16 residues. Germline trimming cut 4 bases from V and 2 bases from J; bases unmatched to any gene: 8. The assay was immunoSEQ multiplex PCR, and TCRdb's table has in-frame clones only and misses some. Of approximately 44,000 clones listed, about nine tenths are singletons. The data stem from a study of T cell changes during pregnancy in multiple sclerosis. This chain joins TRBV4-1 and TRBJ1-3; 7 nucleotides line up with TRBD1. The TCR was taken from a female donor with multiple sclerosis, enrolled in a pregnancy study. This sample comprised CD4+ T cells from peripheral blood mononuclear cells, obtained in the first trimester of pregnancy. Here the CDR3 DNA reads TGCGCCAGCAGCCTTGGAGCCCAGGGGGCTGGAAACACCATATATTTT. This gives the protein CASSLGAQGAGNTIYF.